The clone carrying this T cell receptor beta chain was seen a few times. TCRdb used MiXCR to reprocess the RT-PCR reads, holding one entry per CDR3 protein. This sample has 20,000 to 30,000 distinct CDR3 sequences, with approximately 42% found just once. This sample is drawn from a study of patients and donors after allogeneic stem cell transplantation. Germline loops: CDR1 DFQATT, CDR2 SNEGSKA (reference sequence). There are 13 residues in the CDR3. Deletions cut 2 bases from V and 0 bases from J, with 7 bases between. The sequenced sample consisted of blood, either unsorted or a sorted T cell fraction (not recorded which). This chain links TRBV20-1 with TRBJ1-2, with no clear D. This TCR was recovered from a human donor who was either an allogeneic HSCT recipient or a stem cell or donor lymphocyte infusion donor (not recorded which). It is not recorded whose cells these are; they may come from a transplant donor. This chain's CDR3 is CSARPGPNYGYTF. The CDR3 DNA reads as TGCAGTGCTAGACCGGGCCCTAACTATGGCTACACCTTC.